Presented here are 5 T cell receptor beta chains from one specimen sequenced in a study of blood T cells in healthy people across ages. The use of a sample-barcoded 5' primer and a J-beta primer mix characterized a second PCR of roughly 6 to 11 cycles. TCRdb passed the 5' RACE reads through MiXCR, listing each CDR3 protein once. The repertoire holds about 1.1 million distinct CDR3 sequences, with roughly two fifths as singletons. The sample consisted of blood. The receptor source for this set is a man aged 18 to 30 in good health.

The chain links TRBV6-4 to TRBJ2-3; 7 bases are a match to TRBD1. J was trimmed by 2 bases and V by 0 bases; bases with no gene match: 11. This CDR3 comprises 18 residues. Germline V gene lookup returns CDR1 MRHNA and CDR2 SNTAGT. The DNA of the CDR3 is TGTGCCAGCAGTGACTCTATCCCCGACAGGGACCTCACAGATACGCAGTATTTT. Amino acids: CASSDSIPDRDLTDTQYF.

In this sample, this clonotype turned up a few times. This rearrangement joins TRBV20-1 to TRBJ1-1; the D is unclear. This CDR3 is 12 amino acids long. Germline V CDR1 and CDR2: DFQATT, SNEGSKA (reference sequence). With 5 bases removed from V and 1 base from J, the gap between germline ends came to 8 bases. This CDR3 is CSAVDGNTEAFF. CDR3 DNA: TGCAGTGCTGTGGACGGGAACACTGAAGCTTTCTTT.

The chain carries TRBV9 and TRBJ2-7; D might be TRBD1 (6 bases). Trimming shortened V by 2 bases and J by 7 bases, and 25 bases separated the two germline ends. Germline values: CDR1 SGDLS, CDR2 YYNGEE. The CDR3 has 17 amino acids. The CDR3 bases are TGTGCCAGCAGCGTTGCAGGTGGGGGCTCTTCCTACAATGAGCAGTACTTC. This translates into CASSVAGGGSSYNEQYF.

The chain links TRBV4-3 to TRBJ1-1; the match to TRBD1 covers 10 bases. V was clipped by 4 bases and J by 6 bases; unmatched bases: 5. Per germline, CDR1 LGHNA and CDR2 YSLEER. The CDR3 extends over 14 amino acids. In nucleotides, the CDR3 is TGCGCCAGCAGCCGAGTAGGACAGGGGGCTGAAGCTTTCTTT. The encoded protein is CASSRVGQGAEAFF.

This chain connects TRBV12-3 or TRBV12-4 to TRBJ1-2, with D uncertain. CDR3 size: 12 residues. V was pared by 7 bases and J by 8 bases, with 14 bases between. The CDR3 sequence is CASKDPMRGYTF. In DNA, the CDR3 is TGTGCCAGCAAGGACCCCATGAGGGGCTACACCTTC.